Given below is one T cell receptor (beta chain) in context. What it binds is not known. The data were obtained in a study of beta chain features in type 1 diabetes. The V and J ends lost 4 bases and 2 bases respectively, with 11 bases between them. The CDR3 runs to 14 residues. The germline V gene has CDR1 MDHEN and CDR2 SYDVKM. Whole-study findings and limits: Comparison showed that naive, central memory and Treg TCRB repertoires appeared more similar among patients than among healthy donors. When cDNA is sequenced, cells with high TCR expression could be over-represented. Moderate but significant shortening of TCRB CDR3s was recorded in all four CD4+ subsets from Type 1 diabetes patients.

A heparinised blood draw that averaged around 110 mL was obtained once from each donor. What was sequenced were expressed TCRB transcripts, since all of the isolated RNA had been reverse transcribed. Method: immunoSEQ multiplex PCR; TCRdb's copy keeps in-frame clones and lacks some. This table holds 600,000 to 700,000 clones, about an eighth found once. The sequencing sample was made of naive CD4+ T cells from blood. The receptor was isolated from a man younger than 40 with type 1 diabetes. The V gene is TRBV28, the J gene TRBJ2-5; perhaps TRBD1 as D (7 bases). The CDR3 DNA is TGTGCCAGCAGTTCGCCAGGGGGGCAAGAGACCCAGTACTTC. Amino acids: CASSSPGGQETQYF.